This T cell receptor (beta chain) stems from a study of patients and donors after allogeneic stem cell transplantation. Via MiXCR, TCRdb re-called the RT-PCR reads, giving one row per CDR3 protein. The sample includes fewer than 60,000 distinct CDR3 sequences, roughly 13% seen only once; the top ten take roughly a third. The CDR3 loop spans 14 amino acids. V shed 0 bases and J 5 bases; nucleotides not matched to a gene: 6. Germline-derived CDR1 and CDR2 are GTSNPN and SVGIG (reference sequence). The sequence derives from a human donor who was either an allogeneic HSCT recipient or a stem cell or donor lymphocyte infusion donor (not recorded which). It is not recorded whose cells these are; they may come from a transplant donor. The sample comprised blood, either unsorted or a sorted T cell fraction (not recorded which). The genes are TRBV30 and TRBJ2-5, with 7 bases that match TRBD1. CDR3 bases: TGTGCCTGGAGTGTACGAGGGGGCATCGAGACCCAGTACTTC. This gives the protein CAWSVRGGIETQYF.